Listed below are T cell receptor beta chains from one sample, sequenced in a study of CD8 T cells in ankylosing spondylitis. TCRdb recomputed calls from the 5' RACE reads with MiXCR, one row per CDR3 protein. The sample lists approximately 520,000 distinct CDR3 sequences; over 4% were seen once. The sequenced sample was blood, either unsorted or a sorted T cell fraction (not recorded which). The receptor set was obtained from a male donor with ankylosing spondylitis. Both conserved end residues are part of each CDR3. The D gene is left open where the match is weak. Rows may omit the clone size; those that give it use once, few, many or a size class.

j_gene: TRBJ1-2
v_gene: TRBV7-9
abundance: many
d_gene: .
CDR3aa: CASSPVGTGGYGYTF
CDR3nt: TGTGCCAGCAGCCCCGTCGGGACCGGCGGCTATGGCTACACCTTC

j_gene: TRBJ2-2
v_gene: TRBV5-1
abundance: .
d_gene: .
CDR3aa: CASSLEGLNTGELFF
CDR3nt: TGCGCCAGCAGCTTGGAGGGTTTGAACACCGGGGAGCTGTTTTTT

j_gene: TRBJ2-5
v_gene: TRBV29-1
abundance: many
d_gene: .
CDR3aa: CSVGPSFQETQYF
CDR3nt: TGCAGCGTTGGGCCCTCCTTCCAAGAGACCCAGTACTTC

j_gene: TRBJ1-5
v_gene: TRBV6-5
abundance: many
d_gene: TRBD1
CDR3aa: CASSYQRTGGDKIYQPQHF
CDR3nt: TGTGCCAGCAGTTACCAGAGGACAGGGGGAGATAAGATTTATCAGCCCCAGCATTTT

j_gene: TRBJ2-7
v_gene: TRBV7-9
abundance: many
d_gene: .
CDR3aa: CASSDGRYEQYF
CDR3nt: TGTGCCAGCAGCGATGGACGGTACGAGCAGTACTTC

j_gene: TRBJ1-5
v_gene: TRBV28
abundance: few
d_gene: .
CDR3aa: CASSGTGGQPQHF
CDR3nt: TGTGCCAGCAGTGGGACGGGAGGTCAGCCCCAGCATTTT

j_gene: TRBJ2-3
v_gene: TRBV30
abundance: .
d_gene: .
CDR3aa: CAWSVLVEFGDTQYF
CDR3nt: TGTGCCTGGAGTGTTCTAGTCGAGTTTGGAGATACGCAGTATTTT

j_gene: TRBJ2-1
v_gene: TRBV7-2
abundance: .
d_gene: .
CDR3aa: CASSLRDPGETYHEQFF
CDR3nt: TGTGCCAGCAGCTTACGAGACCCGGGAGAAACCTACCATGAGCAGTTCTTC

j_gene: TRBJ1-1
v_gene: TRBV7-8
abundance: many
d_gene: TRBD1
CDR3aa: CASSLATPGGGSMNTEAFF
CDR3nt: TGTGCCAGCAGCTTAGCTACCCCAGGGGGAGGCTCCATGAACACTGAAGCTTTCTTT

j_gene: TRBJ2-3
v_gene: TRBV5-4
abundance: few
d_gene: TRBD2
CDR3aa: CASSQGAGGSDTQYF
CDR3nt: TGTGCCAGCAGCCAAGGAGCGGGAGGGTCAGATACGCAGTATTTT

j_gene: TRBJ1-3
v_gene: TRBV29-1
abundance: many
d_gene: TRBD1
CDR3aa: CSVEDWGQGQNTIYF
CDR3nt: TGCAGCGTTGAAGATTGGGGACAGGGTCAAAACACCATATATTTT

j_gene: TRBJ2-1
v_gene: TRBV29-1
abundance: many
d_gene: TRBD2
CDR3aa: CSVLKRGVYNEQFF
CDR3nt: TGCAGCGTTCTTAAGCGGGGGGTCTACAATGAGCAGTTCTTC

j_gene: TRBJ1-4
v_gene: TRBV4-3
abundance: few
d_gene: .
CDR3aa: CASTPNRVLHEKLFF
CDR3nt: TGCGCCAGCACCCCGAACAGGGTTCTTCATGAAAAACTGTTTTTT

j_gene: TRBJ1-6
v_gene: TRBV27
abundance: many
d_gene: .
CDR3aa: CASKTGRNSPLHF
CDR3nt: TGTGCCAGCAAAACAGGGCGGAATTCACCCCTCCACTTT

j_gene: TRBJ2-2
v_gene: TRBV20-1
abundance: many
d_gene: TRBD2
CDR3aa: CSASRLAGEWTGELFF
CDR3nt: TGCAGTGCTAGTCGACTAGCGGGAGAGTGGACCGGGGAGCTGTTTTTT

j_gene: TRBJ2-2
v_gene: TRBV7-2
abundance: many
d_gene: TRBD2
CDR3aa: CASMRGAHTGELFF
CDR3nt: TGTGCCAGCATGCGGGGGGCGCACACCGGGGAGCTGTTTTTT

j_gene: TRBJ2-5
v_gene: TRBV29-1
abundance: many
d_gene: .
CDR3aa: CSSGEETQYF
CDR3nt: TGCAGCTCGGGGGAGGAGACCCAGTACTTC

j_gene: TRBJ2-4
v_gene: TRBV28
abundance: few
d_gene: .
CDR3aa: CASSFPTASSKNIQYF
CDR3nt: TGTGCCAGCAGTTTCCCTACGGCTTCGTCCAAAAACATTCAGTACTTC

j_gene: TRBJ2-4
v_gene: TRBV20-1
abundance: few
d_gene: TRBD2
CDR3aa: CSAPAGGKNIQYF
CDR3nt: TGCAGTGCTCCAGCGGGAGGCAAAAACATTCAGTACTTC

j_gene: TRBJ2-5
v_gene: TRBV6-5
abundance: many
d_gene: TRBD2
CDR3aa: CASSYGLAGVTQYF
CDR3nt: TGTGCCAGCAGTTACGGCCTAGCGGGAGTAACCCAGTACTTC

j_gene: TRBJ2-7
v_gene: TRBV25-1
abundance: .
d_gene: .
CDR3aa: CATQGLITYEQYF
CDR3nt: TGTGCCACCCAAGGTCTGATTACCTACGAGCAGTACTTC

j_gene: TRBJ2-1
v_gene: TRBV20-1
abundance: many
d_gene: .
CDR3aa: CSATGQSSYNEQFF
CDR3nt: TGCAGTGCTACAGGCCAGAGCTCCTACAATGAGCAGTTCTTC

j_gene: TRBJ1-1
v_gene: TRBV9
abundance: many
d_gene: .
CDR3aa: CASSVGGRNTEAFF
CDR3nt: TGTGCCAGCAGCGTAGGGGGCAGAAACACTGAAGCTTTCTTT

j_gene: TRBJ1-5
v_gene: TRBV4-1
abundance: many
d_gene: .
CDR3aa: CASSQDWVQANQPQHF
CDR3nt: TGCGCCAGCAGCCAAGATTGGGTCCAGGCCAATCAGCCCCAGCATTTT

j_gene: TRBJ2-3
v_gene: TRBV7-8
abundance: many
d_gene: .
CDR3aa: CASSLAVLTDTQYF
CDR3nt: TGTGCCAGCAGCTTAGCGGTCCTAACAGATACGCAGTATTTT

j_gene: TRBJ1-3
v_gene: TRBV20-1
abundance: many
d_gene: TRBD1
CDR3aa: CSARTGRGNTIYF
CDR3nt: TGCAGTGCGAGGACAGGCAGAGGAAACACCATATATTTT

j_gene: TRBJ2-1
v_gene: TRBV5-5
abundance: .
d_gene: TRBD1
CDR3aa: CASSLGTGVSYNEQFF
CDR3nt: TGTGCCAGCAGCTTGGGGACAGGGGTCTCCTACAATGAGCAGTTCTTC

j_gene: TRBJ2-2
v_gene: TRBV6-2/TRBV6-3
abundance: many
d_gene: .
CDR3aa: CATLVRGLNTGELFF
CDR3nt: TGTGCCACTTTAGTCAGGGGACTGAACACCGGGGAGCTGTTTTTT

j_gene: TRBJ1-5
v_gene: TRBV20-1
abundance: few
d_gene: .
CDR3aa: CSARAGPNQPQHF
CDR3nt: TGCAGTGCTAGGGCAGGGCCCAATCAGCCCCAGCATTTT

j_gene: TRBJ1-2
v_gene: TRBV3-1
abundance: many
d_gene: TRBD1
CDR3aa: CASSSLDRGANYGYTF
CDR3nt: TGTGCCAGCAGCTCGCTGGACAGGGGAGCTAACTATGGCTACACCTTC

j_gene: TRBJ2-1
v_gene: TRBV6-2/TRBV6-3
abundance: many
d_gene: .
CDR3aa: CASSSRPGPSYNEQFF
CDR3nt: TGTGCCAGCAGCTCGAGACCGGGGCCCTCCTACAATGAGCAGTTCTTC

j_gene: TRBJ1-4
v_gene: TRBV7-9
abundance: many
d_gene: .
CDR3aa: CASSFEGTILFF
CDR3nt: TGTGCCAGCAGCTTCGAGGGGACAATACTGTTTTTT

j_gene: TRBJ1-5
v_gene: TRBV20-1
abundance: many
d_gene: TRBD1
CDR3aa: CSARASGGWEPQHF
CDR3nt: TGCAGTGCTAGAGCGTCAGGGGGCTGGGAGCCCCAGCATTTT

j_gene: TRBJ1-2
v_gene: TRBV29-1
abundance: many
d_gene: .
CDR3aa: CSVEDWPRGNYGYTF
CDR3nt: TGCAGCGTTGAAGATTGGCCTCGAGGGAACTATGGCTACACCTTC

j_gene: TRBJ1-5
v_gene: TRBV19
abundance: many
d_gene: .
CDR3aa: CASHLGRADPNQPQHF
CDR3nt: TGTGCCAGTCACCTCGGGAGAGCCGACCCAAATCAGCCCCAGCATTTT

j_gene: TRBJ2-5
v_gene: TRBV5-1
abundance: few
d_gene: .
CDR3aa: CASGDGYQETQYF
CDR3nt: TGCGCCTCCGGCGACGGCTACCAAGAGACCCAGTACTTC

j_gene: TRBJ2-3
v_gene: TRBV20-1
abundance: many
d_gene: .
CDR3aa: CSARTGWGHMTEDTQYF
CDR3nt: TGCAGTGCTAGAACAGGGTGGGGGCACATGACGGAGGATACGCAGTATTTT